This TCR beta chain derives from a study of tumor T cells in aggressive B-cell lymphoma. There are 14 residues in the CDR3. CDR1 is MGHRA, CDR2 YSYEKL, per germline. V dropped 4 bases and J dropped 6 bases, with 15 bases sitting between them. Generated by immunoSEQ multiplex PCR, the TCRdb table keeps only in-frame clones and is missing some. The sample holds about 1,500 clones; 75% to 95% are singletons and the top ten take approximately 8%. This clonotype was obtained from an adult with diffuse large B cell lymphoma. Sequencing input: tumor tissue. V is TRBV4-1 and J is TRBJ1-2; D remains unclear. The CDR3 DNA reads TGCGCCAGCAGCCCGGCGGGCGCCTCGCATGGCTACACCTTC. Translated, it gives CASSPAGASHGYTF.